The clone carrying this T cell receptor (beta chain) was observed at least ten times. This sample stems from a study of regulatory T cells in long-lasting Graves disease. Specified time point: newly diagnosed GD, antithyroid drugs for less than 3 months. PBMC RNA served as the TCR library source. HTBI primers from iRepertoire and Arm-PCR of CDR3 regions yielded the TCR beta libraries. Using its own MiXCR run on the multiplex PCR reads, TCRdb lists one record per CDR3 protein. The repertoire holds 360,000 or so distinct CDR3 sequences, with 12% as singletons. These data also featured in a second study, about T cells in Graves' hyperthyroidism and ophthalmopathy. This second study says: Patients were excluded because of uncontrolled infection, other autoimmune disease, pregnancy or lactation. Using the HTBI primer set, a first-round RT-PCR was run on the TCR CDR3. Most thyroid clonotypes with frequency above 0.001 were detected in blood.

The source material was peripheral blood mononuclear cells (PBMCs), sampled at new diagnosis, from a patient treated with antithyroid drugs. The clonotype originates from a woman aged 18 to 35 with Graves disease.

Here the CDR3 reads CASSGGGWGETQYF. For the CDR3, the DNA is TGTGCCAGCAGCGGGGGGGGCTGGGGAGAGACCCAGTACTTC. The V call is TRBV7-3, the J call TRBJ2-5, with a weak D call TRBD2 (7 bases). In germline, CDR1 is SGHTA, CDR2 FQGTGA. The CDR3 spans 14 residues. V lost 5 bases to trimming and J lost 4 bases, with 14 bases between them.